This T cell receptor beta chain was captured by sequencing in a study of Graves' ophthalmopathy and Graves' hyperthyroidism. Findings and limits, study-wide: The majority of expanded thyroid clonotypes above 0.001 frequency also occurred in blood.

This CDR3 has 15 residues. Trimming took 0 bases from V and 4 from J, leaving 12 bases between them. The germline V gene has CDR1 ENHRY and CDR2 SYGVKD. Hyperthyroidism was classified as stable if no ophthalmopathy occurred within 18 months of follow-up. Concerning this clonotype: Its specificity is not known.

RNA transcripts were the template, and TCR beta CDR3 regions were amplified from them. Scientists carried out first-round RT-PCR using HTBI primers and then a second-round multiplex PCR. Each CDR3 protein gets one entry after TCRdb re-called the multiplex PCR reads with MiXCR. Among hundreds of thousands of distinct CDR3 sequences listed, about a fifth were seen once. The receptor was derived from a woman in her late teens or twenties with stable Graves' hyperthyroidism. Some clones in this sample may be carry-over from other donors' samples. The material sequenced was peripheral blood. The rearrangement joins TRBV10-3 to TRBJ1-2; D uncertain. The CDR3 DNA is TGTGCCATCAGTGAGTCTGGAACAGCGCTCTATGGCTACACCTTC. Translation: CAISESGTALYGYTF.